The 18 T cell receptor beta chains presented below share a single source sample, sequenced in a study of blood T cell repertoires in COVID-19. TCRdb's table, derived via immunoSEQ multiplex PCR, lists solely in-frame clones and lacks some. The sample has some 230,000 clones, about four fifths seen once. Sequencing was carried out using PBMCs or T cells enriched from blood (not recorded which). The receptors were gathered from a woman between 40 and 55 years old with acute COVID-19.

The chain is built from TRBV19 and TRBJ1-5; D unresolved. Trimming pared 7 bases from V and 0 bases from J, leaving 16 bases between. The CDR3 is 16 residues long. Germline assignment: CDR1 LNHDA and CDR2 SQIVND (reference sequence). CDR3 loop: CASTNSRAYSNQPQHF. CDR3 in DNA: TGTGCCAGTACAAACTCCCGAGCCTATAGCAATCAGCCCCAGCATTTT.

CDR3 DNA: TGTGCCAGCAGCTTAGTACAGGGGGCAGAGGAAAAACTGTTTTTT. Translated, it gives CASSLVQGAEEKLFF. This chain connects TRBV7-9 to TRBJ1-4, with 9 positions matching TRBD1. Germline V CDR1 and CDR2: SEHNR, FQNEAQ (reference sequence). The CDR3 runs to 15 residues. The V and J ends lost 1 base and 8 bases, in that order; junction bases with no gene match: 5. The full variable domain, completed using reference TRBV7-9 and TRBJ1-4, is DTGVSQNPRHKITKRGQNVTFRCDPISEHNRLYWYRQTLGQGPEFLTYFQNEAQLEKSRLLSDRFSAERPKGSFSTLEIQRTEQGDSAMYLCASSLVQGAEEKLFFGSGTQLSVL.

The chain links TRBV19 to TRBJ1-2; perhaps TRBD1 as D (5 bases). The CDR3 runs 14 residues. CDR1 is LNHDA, CDR2 SQIVND, per germline (reference sequence). Trimming shortened V by 7 bases and J by 0 bases, and 12 bases separated the two germline ends. CDR3 nucleotide sequence: TGTGCCAGTACCGACAGTTATTCTAACTATGGCTACACCTTC. The encoded protein is CASTDSYSNYGYTF.

The chain uses TRBV5-8 and TRBJ2-1; 9 positions match TRBD2. Germline trimming cut 6 bases from V and 9 bases from J; bases unmatched to any gene: 10. This CDR3 region has 14 residues. Per the germline V gene, CDR1 is SGHTS and CDR2 is YDEGEE. The CDR3 spells CASIRGGRASEQFF. The CDR3 DNA sequence: TGTGCCAGCATAAGGGGCGGGAGGGCCTCTGAGCAGTTCTTC. The variable domain in full, with the rest retrieved from reference TRBV5-8 and TRBJ2-1, is EAGVTQSPTHLIKTRGQQATLRCSPISGHTSVYWYQQALGLGLQFLLWYDEGEERNRGNFPPRFSGRQFPNYSSELNVNALELEDSALYLCASIRGGRASEQFFGPGTRLTVL.

This clone was seen a handful of times. The rearrangement joins TRBV6-5 to TRBJ2-6, with 7 bases lining up with TRBD1. V lost 6 bases to trimming and J lost 0 bases; unmatched junction nucleotides: 2. CDR3 length equals 15 residues. CDR1 is MNHEY, CDR2 SVGAGI, per germline. The chain's CDR3 is CASSRDSSGANVLTF. DNA for the CDR3: TGTGCCAGCAGCCGGGACAGCTCTGGGGCCAACGTCCTGACTTTC.

The chain has TRBV5-4 and TRBJ2-5; 7 nucleotides match TRBD2. Germline lookup yields CDR1 SGHNT and CDR2 YYREEE (reference sequence). Trimming removed 0 bases from V and 5 bases from J; junction bases left unmatched: 4. CDR3 length: 14 residues. CDR3 sequence reads: CASSLGLALETQYF. CDR3 nucleotides: TGTGCCAGCAGCTTGGGACTAGCTTTGGAGACCCAGTACTTC.

The chain couples TRBV11-1 to TRBJ2-3, with D perhaps TRBD2 (5 bases). CDR1 is SGHAT, CDR2 FQDESV, per germline (reference sequence). V lost 2 bases to trimming and J lost 5 bases, with 17 bases between them. The CDR3 runs to 16 residues. In nucleotides, the CDR3 is TGTGCCAGCAGCTTAAGAAGTACCCTCCGGGGAGATACGCAGTATTTT. Protein sequence: CASSLRSTLRGDTQYF.

The CDR3 bases are TGTGCCAGTAGCGGACAGGGTGGCTACAATGAGCAGTTCTTC. Translation gives CASSGQGGYNEQFF. The J gene is TRBJ2-1, the V gene TRBV19; TRBD1 matches at 8 bases. Unmatched junction bases numbered 4, after V lost 6 bases and J lost 3 bases. This CDR3 is 14 amino acids long. Germline CDR1 reads LNHDA; CDR2 reads SQIVND (reference sequence).

The rearrangement links TRBV19 to TRBJ1-5; D gene ambiguous. The CDR3 totals 11 residues. V lost 8 bases and J lost 11, with 13 bases in between. Germline CDR1 and CDR2: LNHDA and SQIVND (reference sequence). The CDR3 loop is CASGLEASQHF. Here the CDR3 DNA reads TGTGCCAGTGGCCTCGAGGCGTCCCAGCATTTT.

V usage is TRBV7-3 and J usage is TRBJ2-1; TRBD2 matches at 11 bases. The CDR3 totals 15 residues. Germline assignment: CDR1 SGHTA and CDR2 FQGTGA. Germline trimming cut 1 base from V and 6 bases from J; bases unmatched to any gene: 2. CDR3 bases: TGTGCCAGCAGCTTAATACTAGCGGGGGCCAATGAGCAGTTCTTC. Its protein product is CASSLILAGANEQFF.

The CDR3: CASSHQGGGNYGYTF. Written as DNA, the CDR3 is TGTGCCAGCAGCCATCAGGGCGGTGGCAACTATGGCTACACCTTC. The chain uses TRBV5-4 and TRBJ1-2, with D possibly being TRBD1 (5 bases). There are 15 residues in the CDR3. V dropped 4 bases and J dropped 2 bases, with 15 bases sitting between them. Looked up from germline, CDR1 is SGHNT and CDR2 is YYREEE (reference sequence).

The chain employs TRBV19 and TRBJ2-5; tentative D call: TRBD1 (6 bases). The length of the CDR3 is 15 residues. Germline values: CDR1 LNHDA, CDR2 SQIVND (reference sequence). Trimming pared 7 bases from V and 3 bases from J, leaving 18 bases between. The CDR3 region is CASNLRGAGEETQYF. CDR3 bases: TGTGCCAGTAACCTTAGGGGCGCAGGGGAAGAGACCCAGTACTTC.

This clone appeared a single time. The gene calls are TRBV29-1 and TRBJ1-1; TRBD1 is a possible D gene (5 bases). The CDR3 loop spans 13 amino acids. Deletions cut 7 bases from V and 1 base from J, with 13 bases between. Looked up from germline, CDR1 is SQVTM and CDR2 is ANQGSEA. The CDR3 spells CSAARAPNTEAFF. In DNA, the CDR3 is TGCAGCGCCGCCAGGGCCCCGAACACTGAAGCTTTCTTT. The complete variable domain, with remaining parts taken from reference TRBV29-1 and TRBJ1-1, reads SAVISQKPSRDICQRGTSLTIQCQVDSQVTMMFWYRQQPGQSLTLIATANQGSEATYESGFVIDKFPISRPNLTFSTLTVSNMSPEDSSIYLCSAARAPNTEAFFGQGTRLTVV.

This chain links TRBV27 with TRBJ1-3, with a weak D call TRBD1 (5 bases). The CDR3 has 17 amino acids. CDR1 MNHEY and CDR2 SMNVEV come from the germline V gene (reference sequence). V was cut by 2 bases and J by 0 bases, with 14 bases left in between. In DNA form, the CDR3 reads TGTGCCAGCAGTTTACCTAGACAGAAGAGCTCTGGAAACACCATATATTTT. Translation gives CASSLPRQKSSGNTIYF.

V usage is TRBV9 and J usage is TRBJ2-1, with TRBD1 matching over 8 bases. This CDR3 spans 15 amino acids. The V gene end was trimmed by 0 bases and the J gene end by 1 base; junction bases not matched to a gene: 0. Germline V lookup: CDR1 SGDLS, CDR2 YYNGEE. The CDR3 coding sequence is TGTGCCAGCAGCGTAGGGGACAGGTCCTACAATGAGCAGTTCTTC. Protein sequence: CASSVGDRSYNEQFF.

The rearrangement uses TRBV6-5 and TRBJ2-7; D perhaps matches TRBD1 (5 bases). The CDR3 is 15 amino acids. V was cut by 0 bases and J by 4 bases, with 13 bases left in between. CDR1 is MNHEY, CDR2 SVGAGI, per germline. This chain's CDR3 is CASSYSGWAGYEQYF. CDR3 DNA: TGTGCCAGCAGTTACTCTGGGTGGGCAGGGTACGAGCAGTACTTC.

The rearrangement joins TRBV24-1 to TRBJ2-7, with 11 nucleotides matching TRBD2. CDR1 KGHDR and CDR2 SFDVKD come from the germline V gene. The length of the CDR3 is 15 residues. The ends lost 9 bases at V and 2 bases at J; junction bases unmatched: 8. CDR3 DNA sequence: TGTGCCACCGAAGTACTAGCGGGAGCCACCTACGAGCAGTACTTC. Protein: CATEVLAGATYEQYF.

The rearrangement joins TRBV30 to TRBJ1-2; D is possibly TRBD1 (5 bases). This CDR3 comprises 14 residues. Deletions cut 2 bases from V and 4 bases from J, with 14 bases between. The V gene's germline CDR1 is GTSNPN and CDR2 SVGIG (reference sequence). The CDR3, as DNA: TGTGCCTGGAGTACCCAACAGGCCCTCTATGGCTACACCTTC. Translation: CAWSTQQALYGYTF. Full variable domain (remainder filled in from reference TRBV30 and TRBJ1-2): SQTIHQWPATLVQPVGSPLSLECTVEGTSNPNLYWYRQAAGRGLQLLFYSVGIGQISSEVPQNLSASRPQDRQFILSSKKLLLSDSGFYLCAWSTQQALYGYTFGSGTRLTVV.